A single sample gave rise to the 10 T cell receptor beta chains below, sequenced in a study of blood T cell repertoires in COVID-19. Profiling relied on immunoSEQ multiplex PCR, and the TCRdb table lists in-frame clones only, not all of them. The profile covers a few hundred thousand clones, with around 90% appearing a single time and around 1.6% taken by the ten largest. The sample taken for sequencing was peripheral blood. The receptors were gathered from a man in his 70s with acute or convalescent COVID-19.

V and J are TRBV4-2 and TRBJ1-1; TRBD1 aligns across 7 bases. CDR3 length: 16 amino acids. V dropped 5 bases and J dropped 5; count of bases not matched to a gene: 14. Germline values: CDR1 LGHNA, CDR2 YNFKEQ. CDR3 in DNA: TGTGCCAGCAGCATCGAGGAGGGGGCAAGGGGGACTGAAGCTTTCTTT. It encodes CASSIEEGARGTEAFF.

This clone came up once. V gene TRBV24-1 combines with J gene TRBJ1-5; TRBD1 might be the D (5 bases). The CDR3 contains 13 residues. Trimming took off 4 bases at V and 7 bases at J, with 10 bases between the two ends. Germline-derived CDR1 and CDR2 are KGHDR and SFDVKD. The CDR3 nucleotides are TGTGCCACCAGTGAATATCAGGGACAGCCCCAGCATTTT. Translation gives CATSEYQGQPQHF.

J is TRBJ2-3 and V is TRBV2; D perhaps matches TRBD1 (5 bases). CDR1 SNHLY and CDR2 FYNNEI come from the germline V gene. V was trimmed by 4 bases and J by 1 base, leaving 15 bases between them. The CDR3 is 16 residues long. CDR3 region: CASSVYRLIGTDTQYF. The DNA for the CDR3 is TGTGCCAGCAGTGTCTACAGGTTAATTGGCACAGATACGCAGTATTTT.

The CDR3 sequence: CASSQDEGSPGELFF. Written as DNA, the CDR3 is TGCGCCAGCAGCCAAGATGAGGGTAGCCCCGGGGAGCTGTTTTTT. The chain couples TRBV4-3 to TRBJ2-2; TRBD2 might be the D (5 bases). Germline V gene sequence: CDR1 LGHNA, CDR2 YSLEER. The CDR3 covers 15 residues. V was trimmed by 0 bases and J by 6 bases, leaving 11 bases between them.

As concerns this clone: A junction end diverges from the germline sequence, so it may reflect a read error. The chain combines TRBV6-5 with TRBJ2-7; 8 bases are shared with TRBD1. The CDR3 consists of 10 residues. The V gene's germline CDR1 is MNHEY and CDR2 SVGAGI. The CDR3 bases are TGTGCCAGCGCCGAGGACAGGGCCTCCTTC. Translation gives CASAEDRASF.

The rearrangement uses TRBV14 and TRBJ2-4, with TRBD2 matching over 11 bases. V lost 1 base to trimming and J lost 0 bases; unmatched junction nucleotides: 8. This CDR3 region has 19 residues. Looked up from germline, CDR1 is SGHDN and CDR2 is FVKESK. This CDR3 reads CASSQGRLAGTLAKNIQYF. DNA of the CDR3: TGTGCCAGCAGCCAAGGGAGACTAGCGGGGACGCTAGCCAAAAACATTCAGTACTTC.

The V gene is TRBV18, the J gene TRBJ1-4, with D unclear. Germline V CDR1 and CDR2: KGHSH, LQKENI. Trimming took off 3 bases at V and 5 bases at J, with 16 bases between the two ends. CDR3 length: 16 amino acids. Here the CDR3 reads CASSPAIMQENEKLFF. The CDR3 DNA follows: TGTGCCAGCTCACCGGCGATAATGCAGGAAAATGAAAAACTGTTTTTT.

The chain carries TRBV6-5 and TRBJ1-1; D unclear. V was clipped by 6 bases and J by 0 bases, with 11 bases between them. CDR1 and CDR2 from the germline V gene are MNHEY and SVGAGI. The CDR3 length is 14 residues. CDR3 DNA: TGTGCCAGCAGGGTTGGGCAGATGAACACTGAAGCTTTCTTT. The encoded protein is CASRVGQMNTEAFF.

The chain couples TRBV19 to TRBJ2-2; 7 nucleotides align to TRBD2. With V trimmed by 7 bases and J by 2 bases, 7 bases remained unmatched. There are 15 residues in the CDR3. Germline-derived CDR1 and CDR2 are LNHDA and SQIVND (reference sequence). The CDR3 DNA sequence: TGTGCCAGTACCCCCGGGAGGCCCAACACCGGGGAGCTGTTTTTT. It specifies CASTPGRPNTGELFF.

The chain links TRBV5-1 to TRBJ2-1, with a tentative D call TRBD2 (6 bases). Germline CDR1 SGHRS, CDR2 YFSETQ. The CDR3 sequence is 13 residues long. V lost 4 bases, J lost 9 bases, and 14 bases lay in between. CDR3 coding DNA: TGCGCCAGCAGCCCGGAGGGTGGGTCTGAGCAGTTCTTC. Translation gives CASSPEGGSEQFF.